Below, 6 T cell receptor beta chains from the same sample are listed, as sequenced in a study of OX40 agonist ivuxolimab in advanced cancers. Using immunoSEQ multiplex PCR, the repertoire was profiled, and TCRdb retains in-frame clones only, with some absent. This sample yields around 140,000 clones, of which 90% are seen a single time; roughly 0.99% belongs to the top ten. This material consisted of CD4+ or CD8+ T cells sorted from blood, taken in a trial of the OX40 agonist ivuxolimab. The origin of the receptors is an adult with an advanced solid tumor such as melanoma, head and neck, liver or kidney cancer.

The chain combines TRBV7-8 with TRBJ2-1; D not resolved. The CDR3 runs 13 residues. The germline gives CDR1 SGHVS, CDR2 FQNEAQ. V was pared by 5 bases and J by 10 bases, with 15 bases between. CDR3 in amino acids: CASSRSLKVEQFF. The CDR3 DNA is TGTGCCAGCAGCCGATCCTTAAAGGTAGAGCAGTTCTTC.

The CDR3 nucleotides are TGCGCCAGCAGCTTGATCGCTAGCGGGGGGAACCAAGAGACCCAGTACTTC. Translating it yields CASSLIASGGNQETQYF. The chain employs TRBV5-1 and TRBJ2-5, with 11 bases that match TRBD2. The germline CDR1 and CDR2 sequences are SGHRS and YFSETQ. CDR3 size: 17 residues. Trimming at V came to 1 base and at J to 0 bases, leaving 5 bases not matched to a gene.

In this sample, this clone turned up a few times. The rearrangement uses TRBV7-8 and TRBJ2-7, with D perhaps matching TRBD1 or TRBD2 (5 bases each). CDR3 length equals 16 residues. V was trimmed by 6 bases and J by 2 bases, leaving 20 bases between them. Germline V CDR1 and CDR2: SGHVS, FQNEAQ. This chain's CDR3 is CASSRPRDDPTYEQYF. Here the CDR3 DNA reads TGTGCCAGCAGTAGACCACGGGACGATCCCACCTACGAGCAGTACTTC.

This clone has only one observation. The V and J genes are TRBV4-2 and TRBJ1-2; D is unresolved. There are 14 residues in the CDR3. V lost 0 bases and J 0 bases, leaving 5 bases between the germline ends. Germline V gives CDR1 LGHNA, CDR2 YNFKEQ. The CDR3 here is CASSQDQANYGYTF. CDR3 nucleotide sequence: TGTGCCAGCAGCCAAGATCAAGCTAACTATGGCTACACCTTC.

The chain uses TRBV7-6 and TRBJ1-6; no clear D. This CDR3 spans 13 amino acids. V was trimmed by 5 bases and J by 10 bases, leaving 12 bases between them. CDR1 and CDR2 from the germline V gene are SGHVS and FNYEAQ. The CDR3: CASSPAVQSPLHF. CDR3 in DNA: TGTGCCAGCAGCCCCGCGGTCCAATCACCCCTCCACTTT.

This clone was counted a few times. The V gene is TRBV18, the J gene TRBJ1-3, with 7 bases aligning to TRBD1. V was clipped by 3 bases and J by 2 bases; unmatched bases: 4. There are 15 residues in the CDR3. CDR1 and CDR2 from the germline V gene are KGHSH and LQKENI. CDR3 nucleotide sequence: TGTGCCAGCTCACCGGGCACAGGGGCTGGAAACACCATATATTTT. Its protein product is CASSPGTGAGNTIYF.